The source of this T cell receptor beta chain is a study of shared clonotypes between healthy human individuals. Across the whole study: Donors had three CD4 naive, three CD4 memory, two CD8 naive and one CD8 memory plate apiece. Findings and limits, study-wide: The low donor count limited represented genetic and exposure-history diversity. Larger richness was generally estimated for naive than memory subsets.

The repertoire was sequenced with immunoSEQ multiplex PCR; TCRdb's copy has only in-frame clones and lacks some. The sample contains about 690,000 clones, 90% of which appear only once. About this clone itself: The antigen remains unidentified.

This CDR3 region has 13 residues. The germline CDR1 and CDR2 sequences are LNHDA and SQIVND (reference sequence). The V gene lost 4 bases and the J gene lost 5 bases, with 11 bases spanning the gap. In CD8 memory, CD45RO+ cells were put together with CCR7-negative CD45RA+ TemRA cells. The V gene is TRBV19, the J gene TRBJ1-1; D not resolved. Sequenced sample: memory CD8+ T cells from PBMCs. The subset here: CD45RO+ cells pooled with CCR7-negative TemRA cells. The receptor comes from a man aged 18 to 30 in good health. Some clones in this sample may be carry-over from other donors' samples. The CDR3 DNA reads TGTGCCAGTAGTACCCGGACGGAAACTGAAGCTTTCTTT. It encodes CASSTRTETEAFF.